Reported below is one T cell receptor beta chain. Trimming removed 2 bases from V and 6 bases from J, with 20 bases in between. CDR1 and CDR2 (germline): SGHNT, YYREEE (reference sequence). The CDR3 covers 16 residues. This sample was included in a study of sequential checkpoint blockade in melanoma. As for the study in general: Arm A got nivolumab then ipilimumab; arm B the reverse, 1:1. Maintenance nivolumab came after either treatment sequence.

Treatment denoted: randomized to nivolumab then ipilimumab (arm A) or the reverse (arm B). DNA-damaging chemotherapy had not been given to any patient beforehand. PBMC sorting kept live CD3+CD8+ cells without CD19 or CD56. Assay used: immunoSEQ multiplex PCR; TCRdb lists only in-frame clones, some missing. The repertoire holds around 13,000 clones, with nearly 80% as singletons. The TCR originated in a human donor with melanoma. Here the sequenced sample was CD8+ T cells sorted from blood (inferred from file names), taken from a patient given nivolumab and ipilimumab in sequence. The chain links TRBV5-4 to TRBJ1-2; D unresolved. The CDR3 DNA is TGTGCCAGCAGCTTCCCTGGTGAAACAGTTCATAATGGCTACACCTTC. Translated: CASSFPGETVHNGYTF. The complete variable domain, with remaining parts taken from reference TRBV5-4 and TRBJ1-2, reads ETGVTQSPTHLIKTRGQQVTLRCSSQSGHNTVSWYQQALGQGPQFIFQYYREEENGRGNFPPRFSGLQFPNYSSELNVNALELDDSALYLCASSFPGETVHNGYTFGSGTRLTVV.